The sequence of this T cell receptor (beta chain) was determined in a study of blood T cell repertoires in COVID-19 (TCRdb year 2020). Regarding the research as a whole: Collaborator samples came from the United States, Italy and Spain and covered acute and convalescent phases of COVID-19. Subjects who had been exposed to COVID-19, were actively infected with it, or had recovered from it provided the deeply sampled blood TCRbeta repertoires that made up the dataset. The sample metadata nearly always contained a de-identified subject ID, COVID-19 status, age in years and sex. The material from the prospective study consisted of cDNA or gDNA derived from T cells, B-cell-depleted T cells, or PBMCs. Samples came from the ongoing ImmuneRACE study (first 160 participants) plus 1,254 subjects from 6 global collaborators. Where available, HLA class I and class II types were obtained from metadata supplied by the sample provider rather than from assay-based typing. The repertoires were released in a freely available public database meant as a resource for research on the immune response to SARS-CoV-2.

TCRbeta CDR3 regions were amplified from genomic DNA using the immunoSEQ Assay, a bias-controlled multiplex PCR. From the authors' description of their analysis: Nucleated cell counts per sample were estimated from amplification of reference gene primers within the assay. To quantify the absolute abundance of each unique TCRbeta CDR3 rearrangement, sequence reads were collapsed and filtered. Productive Simpson clonality was computed per sample as the square root of Simpson's diversity index over productive rearrangements. TCRdb carries this immuneACCESS record with in-frame sequences only. Its versions omit some clonotypes, under half of them owing to an unresolved V gene in the studies checked, with the rest unexplained. V, J and clone size are those of that table, while D and trimming were read from the DNA. The sample data list 300,000 to 350,000 clones, and 85% to 90% of these were observed just once. Jointly, the top ten make up approximately 1% of the sample.

Enrolling through a virtual design, the prospective study's participants ranged in age from roughly 18 to 95 years and lived across some 23 United States geographic areas. To assign participants to cohorts, the prospective study relied on clinical history that participants themselves reported in a screening survey and a study questionnaire. Exposed participants were defined as having been in contact with someone with a PCR-confirmed or clinician-diagnosed COVID-19 case within 2 weeks of study entry. Each participant in the prospective study had whole blood, serum and a nasopharyngeal or oropharyngeal swab collected by mobile phlebotomists. Over a roughly two-month period, participants in the prospective study had the option of providing additional blood draws and questionnaires. Before DNA extraction, blood samples from the prospective study were shipped at room temperature or frozen. Relative to germline, V is 4 bases shorter and J is 0 bases shorter, with 16 bases between their ends. Reading from cysteine to phenylalanine, the CDR3 counts 18 amino acids. The retained sequence is limited to the CDR3, 54 bases, with the frame set at the first base. The CDR1 and CDR2 encoded by the germline V gene (reference sequence) are MNHEY and SMNVEV.

On this clone itself: Its antigen remains undetermined. Base qualities are not recorded, but no much larger clone differs from it by a single base.

What the study reported, not specific to this receptor: How much clinical and demographic metadata was included differed by source and by participant, and the metadata was provided uncurated.

The sequence derives from a woman in her 30s who had been exposed to COVID-19. The rearrangement combines TRBV27 with TRBJ1-6, and TRBD1 may be the D gene, going by 6 matching bases. The sequenced sample was PBMCs or T cells enriched from blood (not recorded which). The CDR3 region reads CASSSLTGSSSYNSPLHF. Here is the DNA: TGTGCCAGCAGTTCCTTGACAGGTTCCAGCTCCTATAATTCACCCCTCCACTTT.